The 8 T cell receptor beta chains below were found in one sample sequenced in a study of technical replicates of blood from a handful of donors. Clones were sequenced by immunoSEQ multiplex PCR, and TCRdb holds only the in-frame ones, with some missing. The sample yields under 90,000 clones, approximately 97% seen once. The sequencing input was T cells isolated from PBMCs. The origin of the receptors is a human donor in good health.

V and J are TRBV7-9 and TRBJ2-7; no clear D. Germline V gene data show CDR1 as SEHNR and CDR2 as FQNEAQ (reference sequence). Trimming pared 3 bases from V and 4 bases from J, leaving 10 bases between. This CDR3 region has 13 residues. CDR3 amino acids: CASSFRLGYEQYF. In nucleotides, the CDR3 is TGTGCCAGCAGCTTTCGACTCGGATACGAGCAGTACTTC. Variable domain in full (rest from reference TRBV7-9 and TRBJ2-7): DTGVSQNPRHKITKRGQNVTFRCDPISEHNRLYWYRQTLGQGPEFLTYFQNEAQLEKSRLLSDRFSAERPKGSFSTLEIQRTEQGDSAMYLCASSFRLGYEQYFGPGTRLTVT.

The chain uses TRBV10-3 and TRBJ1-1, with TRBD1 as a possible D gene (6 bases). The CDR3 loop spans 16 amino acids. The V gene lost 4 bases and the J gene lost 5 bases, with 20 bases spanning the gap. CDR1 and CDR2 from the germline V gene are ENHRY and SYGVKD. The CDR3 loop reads CAISGDFSRGQTEAFF. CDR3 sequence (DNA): TGTGCCATCAGTGGGGATTTTTCAAGGGGACAAACTGAAGCTTTCTTT.

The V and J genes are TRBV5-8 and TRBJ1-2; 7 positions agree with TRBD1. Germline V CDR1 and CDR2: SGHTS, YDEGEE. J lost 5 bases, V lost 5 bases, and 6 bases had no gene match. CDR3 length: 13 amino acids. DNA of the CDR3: TGTGCCAGCAGGCCCGGGACAGTTTATGGCTACACCTTC. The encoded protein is CASRPGTVYGYTF.

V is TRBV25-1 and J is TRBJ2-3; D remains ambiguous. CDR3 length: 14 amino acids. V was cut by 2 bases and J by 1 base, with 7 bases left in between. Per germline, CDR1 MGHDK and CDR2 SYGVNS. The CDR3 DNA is TGTGCCAGCAGTGAACTAGACGGCACAGATACGCAGTATTTT. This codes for CASSELDGTDTQYF.

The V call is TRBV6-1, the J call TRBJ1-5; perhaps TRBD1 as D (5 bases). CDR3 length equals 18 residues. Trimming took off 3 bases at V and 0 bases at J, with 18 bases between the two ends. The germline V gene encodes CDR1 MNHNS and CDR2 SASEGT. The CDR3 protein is CASSESPTAPYSNQPQHF. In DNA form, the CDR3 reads TGTGCCAGCAGTGAGAGTCCGACAGCTCCGTATAGCAATCAGCCCCAGCATTTT.

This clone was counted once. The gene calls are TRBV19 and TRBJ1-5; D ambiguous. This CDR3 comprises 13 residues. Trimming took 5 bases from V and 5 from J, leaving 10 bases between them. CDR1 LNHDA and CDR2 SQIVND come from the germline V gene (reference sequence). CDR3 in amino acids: CASSEQVYQPQHF. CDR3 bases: TGTGCCAGTAGTGAACAAGTATATCAGCCCCAGCATTTT. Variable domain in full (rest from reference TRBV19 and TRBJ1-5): DGGITQSPKYLFRKEGQNVTLSCEQNLNHDAMYWYRQDPGQGLRLIYYSQIVNDFQKGDIAEGYSVSREKKESFPLTVTSAQKNPTAFYLCASSEQVYQPQHFGDGTRLSIL.

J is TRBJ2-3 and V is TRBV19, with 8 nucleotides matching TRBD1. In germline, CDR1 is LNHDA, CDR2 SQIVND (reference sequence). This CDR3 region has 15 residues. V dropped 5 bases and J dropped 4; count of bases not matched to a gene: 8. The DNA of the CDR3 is TGTGCCAGTAGTCCAGGGGGACAGGAGGCAGATACGCAGTATTTT. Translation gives CASSPGGQEADTQYF.

The CDR3 here is CASSQSVRGYEQYF. The CDR3 coding sequence is TGCGCCAGCAGCCAATCCGTCAGGGGCTACGAGCAGTACTTC. J is TRBJ2-7 and V is TRBV4-1, with D possibly matching TRBD1 (6 bases). Germline-derived CDR1 and CDR2 are MGHRA and YSYEKL. The CDR3 is 14 amino acids. V lost 2 bases to trimming and J lost 3 bases, with 11 bases between them.